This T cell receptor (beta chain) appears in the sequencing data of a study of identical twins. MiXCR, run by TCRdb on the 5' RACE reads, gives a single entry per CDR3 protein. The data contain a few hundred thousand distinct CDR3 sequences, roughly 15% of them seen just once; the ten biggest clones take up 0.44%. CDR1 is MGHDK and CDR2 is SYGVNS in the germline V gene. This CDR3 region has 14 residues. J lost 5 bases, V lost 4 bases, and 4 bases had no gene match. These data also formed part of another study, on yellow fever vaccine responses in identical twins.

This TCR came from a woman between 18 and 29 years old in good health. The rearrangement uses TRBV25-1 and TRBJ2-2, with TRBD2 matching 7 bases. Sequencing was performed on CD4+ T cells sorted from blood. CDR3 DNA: TGTGCCAGCAGTGTCTTCGGGAGGACCGGGGAGCTGTTTTTT. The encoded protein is CASSVFGRTGELFF.